These T cell receptor beta chains were read from a single sample in a study of technical replicates of blood from a few donors. Clones were sequenced by immunoSEQ multiplex PCR, and TCRdb holds only the in-frame ones, with some missing. The table lists 60,000 to 65,000 clones, about 86% of them singletons. The sequencing sample was made of PBMCs. Every receptor here comes from a human donor in good health. Some clones in this sample may be carry-over from other donors' samples. The conserved cysteine and the conserved F or W are not part of the CDR3 here. Some rows have no size entry. The others give once, few or many, or a class for an expanded clone.

v_call,j_call,clone_size,cdr3_aa
TRBV12-5,TRBJ2-7,-,ASGLVLGTSYEQY
TRBV7-6,TRBJ1-2,-,ASSPGEYGYT
TRBV7-9,TRBJ1-4,-,ASSFQGAREKLF
TRBV4-1,TRBJ2-2,-,ASSAREDTGELF
TRBV5-1,TRBJ1-1,-,ASSRSVRERDTEAF
TRBV13,TRBJ1-2,-,ASSLGGGFGYT
TRBV30,TRBJ2-1,-,AWSGRGSQGYNEQF
TRBV27,TRBJ1-2,many,ASSWGQGAPGGYT
TRBV5-4,TRBJ2-5,-,ASSSGGYQETQY
TRBV4-2,TRBJ2-7,-,ASSQVSEGHSYEQY
TRBV19,TRBJ1-5,-,ASRGRNQPQH
TRBV2,TRBJ1-5,few,AKGTAPGQPQH
TRBV7-2,TRBJ2-7,medium-sized,ASSSLLPQNQYEQY
TRBV2,TRBJ2-5,-,ASSELGEAQY
TRBV7-6,TRBJ2-2,-,ASSLVGSGRAHGGELF
TRBV7-2,TRBJ1-3,-,ASSLRATDTIY
TRBV7-9,TRBJ2-6,-,ASSQGYQGAAGANVLT
TRBV7-2,TRBJ2-3,few,ASSLVAGSTDTQY
TRBV7-2,TRBJ2-3,-,ASEPGGSEDTQY
TRBV25-1,TRBJ2-7,-,ASRTRDSYEQY
TRBV15,TRBJ1-4,-,ATSRDRTDEKLF
TRBV7-2,TRBJ2-7,-,ASSFSGTEGYEQY
TRBV5-1,TRBJ2-4,-,ASRGQPAAKNIQY
TRBV4-3,TRBJ1-2,-,ASSQVAGDVDGYT
TRBV6-6,TRBJ2-7,once,ASLAGPASSYEQY
TRBV9,TRBJ2-7,-,ASSALRNFYEQY
TRBV5-1,TRBJ1-2,-,ASSIGQAHASYGYT
TRBV5-1,TRBJ1-5,-,ASRPTGGNQPQH
TRBV19,TRBJ2-1,-,ASSSIAGDYNEQF
TRBV5-5,TRBJ1-2,-,ASSLVQGLNYGYT
TRBV7-9,TRBJ1-2,-,ASSLGGRSPNYGYT
TRBV4-2,TRBJ2-3,-,ASSQDGGTTDTQY
TRBV11-2,TRBJ2-7,-,ASSLGRGTGQREQY
TRBV6-5,TRBJ2-5,-,ASSYSKTSGRETQY
TRBV6-5,TRBJ2-6,-,ASSYRASGANVLT
TRBV27,TRBJ2-2,-,ASNSRTGADTGELF
TRBV6-6,TRBJ1-1,-,ATTGGTHTEAF
TRBV7-2,TRBJ2-3,-,ASSLRLNGLAGPGGTQY
TRBV20-1,TRBJ1-1,few,SARALTEAF
TRBV4-3,TRBJ2-3,once,ASSQSSGGSDTQY
TRBV4-3,TRBJ2-5,-,ASSQGLAGGQETQY
TRBV5-1,TRBJ2-2,once,ASSLQRHDTGELF
TRBV14,TRBJ2-5,-,ASSQDRQETQY
TRBV7-9,TRBJ2-3,-,ASSLGAGGGTDTQY
TRBV5-1,TRBJ2-5,-,ASSDGGTTGQETQY
TRBV5-1,TRBJ2-5,-,ASSISGVPQETQY
TRBV29-1,TRBJ1-3,-,SVVLEAPNLGNTIY
TRBV6-6,TRBJ2-3,-,ASSYFGGRGTDTQY
TRBV30,TRBJ1-5,-,AWSVGTGSNQPQH
TRBV28,TRBJ1-2,-,ASSMPPVYGYT
TRBV11-2,TRBJ1-2,once,ASSFFPGQANGYT
TRBV15,TRBJ2-3,-,ATSTGQDLQY
TRBV7-2,TRBJ2-1,-,ASSLVGGDNEQF
TRBV6-5,TRBJ1-4,-,ASSYVWGATNEKLF
TRBV2,TRBJ2-2,-,ASSHRGLNTGELF